These 26 T cell receptor beta chains share one sample of origin, sequenced in a study of shared clonotypes between healthy human individuals. Assay used: immunoSEQ multiplex PCR; TCRdb lists only in-frame clones, some missing. The repertoire includes 2 million to 2.5 million clones, approximately 95% of them detected once, and roughly 0.36% sits in the top ten. The material sequenced was naive CD4+ T cells from PBMCs. The sample's subset: CD45RA+ positively selected. Source of these receptors: a man between 18 and 35 years old in good health. Some clones in this sample may be carry-over from other donors' samples.

This clone showed up just once. This chain connects TRBV18 to TRBJ1-3, with a possible D match to TRBD1 (5 bases). This CDR3 has 15 amino acids. The germline V gene encodes CDR1 KGHSH and CDR2 LQKENI. Trimming removed 3 bases from V and 7 bases from J, with 16 bases in between. The CDR3 sequence is CASSPRDDSGNTIYF. The DNA of the CDR3 is TGTGCCAGCTCACCCAGGGACGACAGTGGGAACACCATATATTTT.

For the CDR3, the DNA is TGTGCCAGCAGCCCAGACCTAAAACAGGCTGGCGGCTACACCTTC. Translation: CASSPDLKQAGGYTF. The V call is TRBV5-6, the J call TRBJ1-2, with D maybe TRBD1 (5 bases). This CDR3 has 15 amino acids. V lost 4 bases, J lost 8 bases, and 21 bases lay in between. CDR1 and CDR2 (germline): SGHDT, YYEEEE.

This clone was seen once. The chain uses TRBV28 and TRBJ2-1; 7 bases are shared with TRBD1. Germline values: CDR1 MDHEN, CDR2 SYDVKM. Trimming removed 2 bases from V and 4 bases from J; junction bases left unmatched: 5. This CDR3 is built from 15 residues. The CDR3, as DNA: TGTGCCAGCAGTTTAGAGGACAGGAGATACAATGAGCAGTTCTTC. Its protein product is CASSLEDRRYNEQFF.

A single count supports this clone. This sequence joins TRBV7-8 and TRBJ2-3; 11 nucleotides agree with TRBD2. CDR3 length: 16 residues. V trimming: 6 bases; J trimming: 1 base; junction bases outside the gene matches: 6. From germline, CDR1 is SGHVS and CDR2 FQNEAQ. The CDR3 loop is CASSYGTSGGTDTQYF. In DNA, the CDR3 is TGTGCCAGCAGTTATGGGACTAGCGGTGGCACAGATACGCAGTATTTT.

The V call is TRBV6-5, the J call TRBJ2-7; D gene unclear. Germline CDR1 is MNHEY and CDR2 is SVGAGI. The CDR3 consists of 15 residues. The ends were cut back, 3 bases at V and 7 bases at J, with 19 bases in the middle. CDR3 amino acids: CASSYLDTQDSEQYF. CDR3 nucleotide sequence: TGTGCCAGCAGTTATCTAGACACCCAAGATTCGGAGCAGTACTTC.

V and J are TRBV28 and TRBJ2-2; 10 bases line up with TRBD2. V lost 6 bases to trimming and J lost 3 bases; unmatched junction nucleotides: 4. Germline V gives CDR1 MDHEN, CDR2 SYDVKM. This CDR3 spans 15 amino acids. CDR3 coding DNA: TGTGCCAGCAGACGAGGACTAGCGGACACCGGGGAGCTGTTTTTT. This gives the protein CASRRGLADTGELFF. Supplemented by reference TRBV28 and TRBJ2-2, the full variable domain reads DVKVTQSSRYLVKRTGEKVFLECVQDMDHENMFWYRQDPGLGLRLIYFSYDVKMKEKGDIPEGYSVSREKKERFSLILESASTNQTSMYLCASRRGLADTGELFFGEGSRLTVL.

The J gene is TRBJ1-6, the V gene TRBV27; TRBD1 might be the D (5 bases). Deletions cut 1 base from V and 13 bases from J, with 17 bases between. CDR1 is MNHEY and CDR2 is SMNVEV in the germline V gene (reference sequence). The CDR3 is 15 residues long. In DNA form, the CDR3 reads TGTGCCAGCAGTTTATATGGGACTAGGTACGGGCCCCTCCACTTT. It encodes CASSLYGTRYGPLHF.

J is TRBJ1-2 and V is TRBV28, with a weak D call TRBD1 (6 bases). V lost 11 bases, J lost 4 bases, and 17 bases lay in between. There are 13 residues in the CDR3. Germline CDR1 is MDHEN and CDR2 is SYDVKM. CDR3 coding DNA: TGTGCCTTAAAGCAGAGGGGGACCTATGGCTACACCTTC. This encodes CALKQRGTYGYTF.

This chain joins TRBV5-1 and TRBJ1-4; 8 bases agree with TRBD1. CDR3 length equals 16 residues. Germline V gene lookup returns CDR1 SGHRS and CDR2 YFSETQ. V was pared by 4 bases and J by 5 bases, with 10 bases of the junction left unmatched. CDR3 nucleotide sequence: TGCGCCAGCAGCGACCCTCAGGGGGCTGGAAATGAAAAACTGTTTTTT. Amino acid sequence: CASSDPQGAGNEKLFF. The variable domain in full, completed from reference TRBV5-1 and TRBJ1-4, reads KAGVTQTPRYLIKTRGQQVTLSCSPISGHRSVSWYQQTPGQGLQFLFEYFSETQRNKGNFPGRFSGRQFSNSRSEMNVSTLELGDSALYLCASSDPQGAGNEKLFFGSGTQLSVL.

The rearrangement links TRBV30 to TRBJ2-2; D is perhaps TRBD2 (6 bases). Germline V gives CDR1 GTSNPN, CDR2 SVGIG (reference sequence). This CDR3 has 15 amino acids. Trimming pared 8 bases from V and 4 bases from J, leaving 20 bases between. For the CDR3, the DNA is TGTGCCGGGACCTCATCCAGCGGGTTCACCGGGGAGCTGTTTTTT. It codes for CAGTSSSGFTGELFF. Drawing the rest from reference TRBV30 and TRBJ2-2, the complete variable domain is SQTIHQWPATLVQPVGSPLSLECTVEGTSNPNLYWYRQAAGRGLQLLFYSVGIGQISSEVPQNLSASRPQDRQFILSSKKLLLSDSGFYLCAGTSSSGFTGELFFGEGSRLTVL.

V usage is TRBV6-6 and J usage is TRBJ2-7; 7 bases fit TRBD1. CDR1 is MNHNY, CDR2 SVGAGI, per germline (reference sequence). Trimming took 5 bases from V and 2 from J; bases not matched to a gene: 3. The CDR3 contains 13 residues. CDR3 loop: CASSTTGTYEQYF. CDR3 coding DNA: TGTGCCAGCAGTACGACAGGGACCTACGAGCAGTACTTC.

The chain has TRBV5-4 and TRBJ2-1, with 8 nucleotides matching TRBD2. With V trimmed by 4 bases and J by 0 bases, 9 bases remained unmatched. The germline CDR1 and CDR2 sequences are SGHNT and YYREEE (reference sequence). This CDR3 has 17 residues. The CDR3 here is CASSPGGRESSYNEQFF. The CDR3 DNA reads TGTGCCAGCAGCCCGGGGGGGAGAGAGAGCTCCTACAATGAGCAGTTCTTC.

The genes are TRBV27 and TRBJ1-5; D gene unclear. CDR3 length: 15 amino acids. Trimming removed 5 bases at V and 1 base at J, with 12 bases between. Looked up from germline, CDR1 is MNHEY and CDR2 is SMNVEV (reference sequence). The CDR3 DNA follows: TGTGCCAGCAGTCCCCATTCGGACAGCAATCAGCCCCAGCATTTT. Protein: CASSPHSDSNQPQHF.

This chain uses TRBV27 with TRBJ1-5; D gene unclear. The CDR3 is 14 amino acids. Looked up from germline, CDR1 is MNHEY and CDR2 is SMNVEV (reference sequence). The ends were cut back, 5 bases at V and 0 bases at J, with 8 bases in the middle. The CDR3 DNA follows: TGTGCCAGCAGTCCGGGAGTTAGCAATCAGCCCCAGCATTTT. This translates into CASSPGVSNQPQHF.

This rearrangement joins TRBV11-2 to TRBJ1-1; D possibly corresponds to TRBD1 (5 bases). This CDR3 is built from 15 residues. CDR1 SGHAT and CDR2 FQNNGV come from the germline V gene. Trimming removed 2 bases from V and 3 bases from J, with 13 bases in between. Here the CDR3 reads CASSLSPGPYTEAFF. CDR3 DNA sequence: TGTGCCAGCAGCTTAAGCCCAGGGCCCTACACTGAAGCTTTCTTT.

The chain recombines TRBV18 with TRBJ2-7; 16 positions agree with TRBD2. The germline gives CDR1 KGHSH, CDR2 LQKENI. The length of the CDR3 is 19 residues. J was trimmed by 6 bases and V by 0 bases; bases with no gene match: 11. DNA for the CDR3: TGTGCCAGCTCACCACCGGGACTAGCGGGAGGGCCTGGTATCTCCGAGCAGTACTTC. This gives the protein CASSPPGLAGGPGISEQYF.

The chain joins TRBV6-6 to TRBJ2-4, with D perhaps being TRBD1 or TRBD2 (5 bases each). Germline V gene sequence: CDR1 MNHNY, CDR2 SVGAGI (reference sequence). The CDR3 is 16 amino acids. Trimming took 6 bases from V and 5 from J, leaving 20 bases between them. The CDR3 bases are TGTGCCAGCAGCCCCGGACTTCGGGGCGGTGAAAACATTCAGTACTTC. Its protein is CASSPGLRGGENIQYF.

The CDR3 spells CASSVGGGAGGDTQYF. The CDR3 DNA follows: TGTGCCAGCAGCGTAGGCGGTGGGGCGGGAGGCGATACGCAGTATTTT. This chain joins TRBV9 and TRBJ2-3; TRBD2 matches at 8 bases. V lost 0 bases and J lost 6; bases outside the gene matches: 9. CDR1 is SGDLS, CDR2 YYNGEE, per germline. This CDR3 is built from 16 residues.

V usage is TRBV27 and J usage is TRBJ1-5; D call uncertain. Trimming took 4 bases from V and 0 from J, leaving 7 bases between them. CDR3 length: 14 residues. Germline V CDR1 and CDR2: MNHEY, SMNVEV (reference sequence). DNA of the CDR3: TGTGCCAGCAGTTCCATCAATAGCAATCAGCCCCAGCATTTT. Translation gives CASSSINSNQPQHF.

The chain recombines TRBV7-2 with TRBJ2-3; 7 nucleotides line up with TRBD1. Trimming cost V 5 bases and J 1 base; bases outside gene matches: 9. Germline lookup yields CDR1 SGHTA and CDR2 FQGNSA. The CDR3 is 16 residues long. DNA for the CDR3: TGTGCCAGCAGCCCGGGACAGAACAGGGGCACAGATACGCAGTATTTT. This codes for CASSPGQNRGTDTQYF.

The chain links TRBV11-2 to TRBJ2-7; 11 bases line up with TRBD1. The CDR3 has 15 residues. Losses at the gene ends were 3 bases for V and 5 bases for J; bases not matched to a gene: 6. Per the germline V gene, CDR1 is SGHAT and CDR2 is FQNNGV. CDR3 region: CASSLYPGQGDEQYF. The CDR3 DNA sequence: TGTGCCAGCAGCTTGTATCCGGGACAGGGGGACGAGCAGTACTTC.

This clone was detected once. This chain links TRBV9 with TRBJ2-2; D is perhaps TRBD2 (6 bases). CDR3 length equals 13 residues. Germline V CDR1 and CDR2: SGDLS, YYNGEE. The V gene lost 6 bases and the J gene lost 3 bases, with 9 bases spanning the gap. The CDR3 loop reads CASKGEDTGELFF. CDR3 sequence (DNA): TGTGCCAGCAAAGGGGAGGACACCGGGGAGCTGTTTTTT.

V usage is TRBV30 and J usage is TRBJ2-2, with D perhaps matching TRBD2 (5 bases). V lost 0 bases to trimming and J lost 4 bases, with 9 bases between them. CDR3 length: 14 residues. The V gene's germline CDR1 is GTSNPN and CDR2 SVGIG (reference sequence). Here the CDR3 reads CAWSVGSITGELFF. DNA for the CDR3: TGTGCCTGGAGTGTGGGGAGTATCACCGGGGAGCTGTTTTTT.

The chain is built from TRBV28 and TRBJ1-5; D is possibly TRBD1 (6 bases). The CDR3 spans 15 residues. Germline V lookup: CDR1 MDHEN, CDR2 SYDVKM. V lost 2 bases to trimming and J lost 6 bases, with 14 bases between them. The CDR3 region is CASSLLKRDTQPQHF. CDR3 DNA: TGTGCCAGCAGTTTACTTAAGAGGGACACTCAGCCCCAGCATTTT.

The chain joins TRBV7-3 to TRBJ2-1; 9 bases map to TRBD1. This CDR3 comprises 15 residues. Losses at the gene ends were 5 bases for V and 9 bases for J; bases not matched to a gene: 11. Germline V gives CDR1 SGHTA, CDR2 FQGTGA. CDR3 region: CASSPTGTGLGEQFF. As DNA, the CDR3 is TGTGCCAGCAGCCCGACCGGGACAGGGTTGGGTGAGCAGTTCTTC.

The chain links TRBV12-5 to TRBJ2-2; no definite D call. Trimming cost V 3 bases and J 1 base, with 12 bases left between them. CDR3 length: 16 amino acids. Germline assignment: CDR1 LGHNT and CDR2 FRNRAP. This chain's CDR3 is CASGLLGDKNTGELFF. For the CDR3, the DNA is TGTGCTAGTGGTTTATTAGGCGATAAGAACACCGGGGAGCTGTTTTTT.